The T cell receptor beta chain under discussion was sequenced for a study of PD-1 blockade in classical Hodgkin lymphoma. About the study: The study gave patients nivolumab 3 mg/kg intravenously every 2 weeks.

The study, taken as a whole, reports: Significantly greater TCR diversity emerged by C4D1 in CD4+ cells but not CD8+ cells. Newly diagnosed patients reportedly trailed healthy donors in baseline TCR diversity. Complete responders matched newly diagnosed patients in baseline diversity.

Regarding time point: cycle 4 day 1 (C4D1), after about 6 weeks of nivolumab. With no exception, relapse followed autologous stem cell transplantation in all patients, and brentuximab vedotin exposure varied. This clone showed up just once. Its antigen remains unidentified. CDR3 length equals 16 residues. Germline values: CDR1 SGHVS, CDR2 FQNEAQ. The V gene end was trimmed by 4 bases and the J gene end by 3 bases; junction bases not matched to a gene: 11. Some clones are missing from TCRdb's copy, which holds only in-frame ones; the method was immunoSEQ multiplex PCR. The data hold about 60,000 clones, with 90% to 95% observed a single time.

Sequenced material: peripheral blood mononuclear cells (PBMCs), taken before the fourth cycle of nivolumab. This receptor was taken from a human donor with classical Hodgkin lymphoma. The chain joins TRBV7-8 to TRBJ2-5; TRBD2 matches at 7 bases. CDR3 residues: CASSSPRGLTKETQYF. CDR3 nucleotides: TGTGCCAGCAGCTCCCCCCGGGGACTAACGAAAGAGACCCAGTACTTC.